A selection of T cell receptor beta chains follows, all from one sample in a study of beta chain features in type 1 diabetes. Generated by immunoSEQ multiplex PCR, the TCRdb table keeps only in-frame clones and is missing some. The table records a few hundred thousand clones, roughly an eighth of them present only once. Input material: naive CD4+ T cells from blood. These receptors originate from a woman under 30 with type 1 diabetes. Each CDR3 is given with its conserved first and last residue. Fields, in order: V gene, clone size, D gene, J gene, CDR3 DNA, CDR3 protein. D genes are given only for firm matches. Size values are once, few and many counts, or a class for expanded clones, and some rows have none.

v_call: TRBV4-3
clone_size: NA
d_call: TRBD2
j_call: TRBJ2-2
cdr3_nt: TGCGCCAGCAGCCAAGGGGTTCTGCGGGAGGTCGCGAACACCGGGGAGCTGTTTTTT
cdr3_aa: CASSQGVLREVANTGELFF

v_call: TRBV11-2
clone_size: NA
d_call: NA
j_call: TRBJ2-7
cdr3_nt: TGTGCCAGCAGCCCAGGGGTGAGCAGGGGCGGATGGGAGCAGTACTTC
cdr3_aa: CASSPGVSRGGWEQYF

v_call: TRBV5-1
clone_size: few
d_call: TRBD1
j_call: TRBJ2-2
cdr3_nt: TGCGCCGGACGGGACAGGGAATTGTCCGGGGAGCTGTTTTTT
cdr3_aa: CAGRDRELSGELFF

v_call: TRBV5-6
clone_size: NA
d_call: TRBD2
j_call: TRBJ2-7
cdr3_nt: TGTGCCAGCAGCTTGGTTCCGGGAGGAGGTTCCTACGAGCAGTACTTC
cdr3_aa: CASSLVPGGGSYEQYF

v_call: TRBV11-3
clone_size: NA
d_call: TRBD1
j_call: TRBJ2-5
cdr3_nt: TGTGCCAGTAAACCCGGGACAGCACAAGAGACCCAGTACTTC
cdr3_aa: CASKPGTAQETQYF

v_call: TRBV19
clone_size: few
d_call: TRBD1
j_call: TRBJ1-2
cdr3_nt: TGTGCCACCAGACCCTGGACAGGGGATGGCTACACCTTC
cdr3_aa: CATRPWTGDGYTF

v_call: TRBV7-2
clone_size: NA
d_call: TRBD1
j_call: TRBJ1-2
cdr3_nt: TGTGCCAGCAGCTCACAGGGGCAGACTTATGGCTACACCTTC
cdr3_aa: CASSSQGQTYGYTF

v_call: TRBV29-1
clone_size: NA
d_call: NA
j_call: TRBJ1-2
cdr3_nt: TGCAGCGTTTGGTCAGGGGTCTATGGCTACACCTTC
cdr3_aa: CSVWSGVYGYTF

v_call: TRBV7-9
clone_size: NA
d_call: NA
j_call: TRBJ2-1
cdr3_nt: TGTGCCAGCAGCCCCGACTACTTATACAATGAGCAGTTCTTC
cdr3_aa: CASSPDYLYNEQFF

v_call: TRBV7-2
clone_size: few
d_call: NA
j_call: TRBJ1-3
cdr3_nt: TGTGCCAGCAGCCAAAACACCATATATTTT
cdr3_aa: CASSQNTIYF

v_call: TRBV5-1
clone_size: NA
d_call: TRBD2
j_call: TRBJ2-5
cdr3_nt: TGCGCCAGCAGCTTGACGCTAGCGGGACAAGAGACCCAGTACTTC
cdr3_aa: CASSLTLAGQETQYF